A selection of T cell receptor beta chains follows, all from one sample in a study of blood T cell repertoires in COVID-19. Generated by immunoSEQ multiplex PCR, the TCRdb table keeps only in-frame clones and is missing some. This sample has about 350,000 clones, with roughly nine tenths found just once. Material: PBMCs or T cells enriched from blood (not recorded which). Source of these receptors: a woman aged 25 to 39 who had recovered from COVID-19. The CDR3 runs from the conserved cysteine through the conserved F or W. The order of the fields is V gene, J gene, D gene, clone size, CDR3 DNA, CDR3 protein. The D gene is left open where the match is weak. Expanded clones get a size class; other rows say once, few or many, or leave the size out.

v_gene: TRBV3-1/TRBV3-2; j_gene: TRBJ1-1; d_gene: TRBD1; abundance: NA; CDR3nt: TGTGCCAGCAGCCAAGATGCAACAGGGGAGAACACTGAAGCTTTCTTT; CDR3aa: CASSQDATGENTEAFF
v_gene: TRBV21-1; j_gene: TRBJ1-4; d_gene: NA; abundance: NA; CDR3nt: TGTGCCAGCAGCAAAGTAGTAAAACTGTTTTTT; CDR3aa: CASSKVVKLFF
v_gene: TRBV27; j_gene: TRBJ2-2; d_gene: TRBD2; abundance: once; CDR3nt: TGTGCCAGCAGTTCGGGACTAGCGGGGGGGCCCAGGGCCGGGGAGCTGTTTTTT; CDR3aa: CASSSGLAGGPRAGELFF
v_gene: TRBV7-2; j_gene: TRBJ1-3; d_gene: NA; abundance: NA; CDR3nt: TGTGCCAGCAGCCCCGGTCTGGGAAACACCATATATTTT; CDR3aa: CASSPGLGNTIYF
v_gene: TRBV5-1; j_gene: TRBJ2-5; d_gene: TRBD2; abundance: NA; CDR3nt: TGCGCCAGCAGCAGTACTAGCGGGGGGGTGCAAGAGACCCAGTACTTC; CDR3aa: CASSSTSGGVQETQYF
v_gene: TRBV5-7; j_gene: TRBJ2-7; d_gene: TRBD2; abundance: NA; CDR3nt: TGTGCCAGCAGCTTGGCGGCTAGCGGGGGGCACCCTTCCTACGAGCAGTACTTC; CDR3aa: CASSLAASGGHPSYEQYF
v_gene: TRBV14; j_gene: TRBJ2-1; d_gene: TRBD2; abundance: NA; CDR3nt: TGTGCCAGCAGACCGAGTTGGGCGGGGGGGAGCAATGAGCAGTTCTTC; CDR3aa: CASRPSWAGGSNEQFF
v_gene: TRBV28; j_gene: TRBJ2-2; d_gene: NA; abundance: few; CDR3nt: TGTGCCAGCAGTTTATCCCAGTGGGGGGGCCTAAACACCGGGGAGCTGTTTTTT; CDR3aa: CASSLSQWGGLNTGELFF
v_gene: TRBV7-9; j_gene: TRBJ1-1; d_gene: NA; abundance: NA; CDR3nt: TGTGCCAGCAGCCCCGAGGGGGTTACTGAAGCTTTCTTT; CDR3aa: CASSPEGVTEAFF
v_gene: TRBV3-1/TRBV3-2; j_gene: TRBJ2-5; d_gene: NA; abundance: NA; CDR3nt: TGTGCCAGCAGCCTAGGGGCCGGACACCAACAAGAGACCCAGTACTTC; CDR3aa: CASSLGAGHQQETQYF
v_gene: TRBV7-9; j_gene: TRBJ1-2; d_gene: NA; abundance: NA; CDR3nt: TGTGCCAGCAGCTTAGGGGCAGGGTTGATTTATGGCTACACCTTC; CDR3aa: CASSLGAGLIYGYTF
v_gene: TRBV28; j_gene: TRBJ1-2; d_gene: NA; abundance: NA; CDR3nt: TGTGCCAGCAGTTTTGGTGGCCCCTATGGCTACACCTTC; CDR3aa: CASSFGGPYGYTF
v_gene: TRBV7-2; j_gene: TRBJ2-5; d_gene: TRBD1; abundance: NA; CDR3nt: TGTGCCAGCAGCTTACTAGGACAGGTACAAGAGACCCAGTACTTC; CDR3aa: CASSLLGQVQETQYF
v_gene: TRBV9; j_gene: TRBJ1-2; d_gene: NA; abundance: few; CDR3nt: TGTGCCAGCAGCGGGAGTAGCTACACCTTC; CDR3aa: CASSGSSYTF
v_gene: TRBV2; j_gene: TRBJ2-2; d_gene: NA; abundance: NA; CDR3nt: TGTGCCAGCAGTGAAGGACAAATCACCGGGGAGCTGTTTTTT; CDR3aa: CASSEGQITGELFF
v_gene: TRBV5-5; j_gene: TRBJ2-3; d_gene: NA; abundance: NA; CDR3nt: TGTGCCAGCAGCTCTCTAACTTTTGCTAGCACAGATACGCAGTATTTT; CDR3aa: CASSSLTFASTDTQYF
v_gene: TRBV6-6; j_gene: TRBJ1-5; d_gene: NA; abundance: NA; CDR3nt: TGTGCCAGCAGTTACCGACTAAATAGCAATCAGCCCCAGCATTTT; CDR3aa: CASSYRLNSNQPQHF
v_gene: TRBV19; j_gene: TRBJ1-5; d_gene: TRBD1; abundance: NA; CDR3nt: TGTGCCAGTAGTGCAACCAACCTCAGGGGGGCCGGGTATTCTCAGCCCCAGCATTTT; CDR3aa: CASSATNLRGAGYSQPQHF
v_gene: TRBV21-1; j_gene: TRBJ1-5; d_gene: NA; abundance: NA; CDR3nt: TGTGCCAGCAGCAAAAAGGACAGGGGCGGTCGTCAGCCCCAGCATTTT; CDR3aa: CASSKKDRGGRQPQHF
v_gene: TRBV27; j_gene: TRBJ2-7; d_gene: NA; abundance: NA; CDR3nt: TGTGCCAGCAGTATCAGGGAGGGGGACGAGCAGTACTTC; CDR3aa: CASSIREGDEQYF
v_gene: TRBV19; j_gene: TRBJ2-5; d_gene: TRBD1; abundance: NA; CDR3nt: TGTGCCAGCCGAGAACGGGACTCAGGGGGCAAGACCCAGTACTTC; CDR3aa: CASRERDSGGKTQYF
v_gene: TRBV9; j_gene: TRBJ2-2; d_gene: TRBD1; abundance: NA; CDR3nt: TGTGCCAGCAGCCCATACAGGGGGTCAAACACCGGGGAGCTGTTTTTT; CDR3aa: CASSPYRGSNTGELFF
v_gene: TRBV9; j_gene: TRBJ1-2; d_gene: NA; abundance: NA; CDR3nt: TGTGCCAGCAGCGTAGGGGTGAGCAGGGGTTATCGCTACACCTTC; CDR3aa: CASSVGVSRGYRYTF
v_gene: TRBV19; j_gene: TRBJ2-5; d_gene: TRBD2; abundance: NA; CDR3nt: TGTGCCAGTAGTAGGTGGACTAGCGGCCAAGAGACCCAGTACTTC; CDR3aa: CASSRWTSGQETQYF
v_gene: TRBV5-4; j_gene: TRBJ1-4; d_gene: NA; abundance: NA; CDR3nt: TGTGCCAGCAGCCAAAGTATTGGGGCTTCGGAAAAACTGTTTTTT; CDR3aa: CASSQSIGASEKLFF
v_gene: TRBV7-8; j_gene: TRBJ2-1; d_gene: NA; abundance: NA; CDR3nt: TGTGCCAGCAGCTTAGGGACTACCCAGTTCTTC; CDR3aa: CASSLGTTQFF
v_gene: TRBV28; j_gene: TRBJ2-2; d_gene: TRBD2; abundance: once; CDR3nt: TGTGCCAGCAGTTTGGAAGCGGGGGACACCGGGGAGCTGTTTTTT; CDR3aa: CASSLEAGDTGELFF
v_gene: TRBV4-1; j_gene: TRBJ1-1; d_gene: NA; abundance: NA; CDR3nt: TGCGCCAGCAGCCAAGATTCGGGGCCGGGGAGGGCTTTCTTT; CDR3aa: CASSQDSGPGRAFF
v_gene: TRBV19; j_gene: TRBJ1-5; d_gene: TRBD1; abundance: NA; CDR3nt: TGTGCCAGTAACGACAGGGGGCTCCGCCAGCCCCAGCATTTT; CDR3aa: CASNDRGLRQPQHF
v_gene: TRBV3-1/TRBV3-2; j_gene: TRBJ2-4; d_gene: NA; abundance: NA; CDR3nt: TGTGCCAGCAGCCCAAAAGCGCAGGGGATAGCCAAAAACATTCAGTACTTC; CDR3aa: CASSPKAQGIAKNIQYF
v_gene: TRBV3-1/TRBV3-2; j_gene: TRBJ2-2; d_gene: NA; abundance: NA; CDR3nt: TGTGCCAGCAGCCAAGACCCCGGGACCGGGGAGCTGTTTTTT; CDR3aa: CASSQDPGTGELFF
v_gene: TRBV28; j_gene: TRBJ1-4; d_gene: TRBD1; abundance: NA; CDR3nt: TGTGCCAGCAGTCCGAGAACAGGGGCGGCGAATGAAAAACTGTTTTTT; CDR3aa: CASSPRTGAANEKLFF
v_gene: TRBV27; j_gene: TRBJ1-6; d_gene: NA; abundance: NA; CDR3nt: TGTGCCAGCAGTTTATTTTTTCAGTATAATAATTCACCCCTCCACTTT; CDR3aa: CASSLFFQYNNSPLHF
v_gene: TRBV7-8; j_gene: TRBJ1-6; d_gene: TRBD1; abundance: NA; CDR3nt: TGTGCCAGCAGCTTAGGGGAGACAGGGGGCAGTTCACCCCTCCACTTT; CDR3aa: CASSLGETGGSSPLHF
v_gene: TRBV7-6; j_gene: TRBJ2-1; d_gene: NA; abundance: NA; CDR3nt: TGTGCCAGCAGCTTAGCGGGGGGGCCGGGGGCAACGAGTGAGCAGTTCTTC; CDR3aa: CASSLAGGPGATSEQFF
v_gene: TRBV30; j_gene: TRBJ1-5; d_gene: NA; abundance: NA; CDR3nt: TGTGCCTGGAGTGGGTGGGAGATCAATCAGCCCCAGCATTTT; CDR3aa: CAWSGWEINQPQHF
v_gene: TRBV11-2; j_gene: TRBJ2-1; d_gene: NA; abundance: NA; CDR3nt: TGTGCCAGCAGCTCCCGACTAGTCGGGTCCTACAATGAGCAGTTCTTC; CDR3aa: CASSSRLVGSYNEQFF